This passage covers 30 T cell receptor beta chains from one sample sequenced in a study of beta chain features in type 1 diabetes. These receptors' antigens are unknown. Expressed TCRB transcripts were sequenced because the entire RNA isolate underwent reverse transcription. Generated by immunoSEQ multiplex PCR, the TCRdb table keeps only in-frame clones and is missing some. The table includes about 130,000 clones, approximately 10% detected once. Study-wide results and caveats: TCRB CDR3s from Type 1 diabetes patients were moderately but significantly shorter in all four CD4+ subsets.

Specimen: central memory CD4+ T cells from blood. Receptors were obtained from a man aged 25-45 years with type 1 diabetes.

The rearrangement links TRBV4-1 to TRBJ2-3, with 9 bases identical to TRBD2. The germline gives CDR1 MGHRA, CDR2 YSYEKL. The length of the CDR3 is 19 residues. J gave up 2 bases and V 1 base, and 13 bases lay outside the gene matches. The CDR3, as DNA: TGCGCCAGCAGCCAAGTACCCCGCAGTAGCGGGGGCGTCACAGATACGCAGTATTTT. Translation gives CASSQVPRSSGGVTDTQYF.

This chain uses TRBV2 with TRBJ1-1; D is uncertain. This CDR3 has 13 amino acids. Germline-derived CDR1 and CDR2 are SNHLY and FYNNEI. Trimming removed 4 bases from V and 1 base from J, with 7 bases in between. The CDR3 reads CASSGPGNTEAFF. In DNA form, the CDR3 reads TGTGCCAGCAGTGGTCCGGGGAACACTGAAGCTTTCTTT. The variable domain in full, with the rest retrieved from reference TRBV2 and TRBJ1-1, is EPEVTQTPSHQVTQMGQEVILRCVPISNHLYFYWYRQILGQKVEFLVSFYNNEISEKSEIFDDQFSVERPDGSNFTLKIRSTKLEDSAMYFCASSGPGNTEAFFGQGTRLTVV.

The gene calls are TRBV4-3 and TRBJ2-5; a weak D match, TRBD1 (6 bases). The CDR3 runs to 14 residues. Looked up from germline, CDR1 is LGHNA and CDR2 is YSLEER. Trimming took 0 bases from V and 5 from J, leaving 10 bases between them. CDR3 region: CASSQEPTGETQYF. CDR3 sequence (DNA): TGCGCCAGCAGCCAAGAACCCACAGGGGAGACCCAGTACTTC.

This clone was recorded a few times. The CDR3 bases are TGCAGCGTTGATGGCGGGGGGGCCAACGAGCAGTACTTC. Translating gives CSVDGGGANEQYF. The rearrangement uses TRBV29-1 and TRBJ2-7; the match to TRBD2 covers 9 bases. Germline CDR1 reads SQVTM; CDR2 reads ANQGSEA. This CDR3 contains 13 residues. Trimming took 3 bases from V and 5 from J; bases not matched to a gene: 5.

This clone was seen a handful of times. The genes are TRBV4-1 and TRBJ1-2; TRBD1 agrees at 7 bases. The CDR3 is 15 amino acids. V was clipped by 0 bases and J by 6 bases; unmatched bases: 7. Germline V gives CDR1 MGHRA, CDR2 YSYEKL. The CDR3, as DNA: TGCGCCAGCAGCCAAGATTCCAGGGGGAATGATGGCTACACCTTC. It translates to CASSQDSRGNDGYTF.

CDR3 protein: CASSLKGADTQYF. CDR3 sequence (DNA): TGTGCCAGCAGCTTAAAGGGGGCGGATACGCAGTATTTT. This rearrangement joins TRBV7-9 to TRBJ2-3; TRBD1 aligns across 7 bases. CDR1 and CDR2 from the germline V gene are SEHNR and FQNEAQ (reference sequence). CDR3 length: 13 amino acids. With V trimmed by 2 bases and J by 6 bases, 2 bases remained unmatched.

A few counts support this clone. The chain recombines TRBV30 with TRBJ1-5; D might be TRBD1 (5 bases). Germline V gene data show CDR1 as GTSNPN and CDR2 as SVGIG (reference sequence). Trimming took off 0 bases at V and 7 bases at J, with 10 bases between the two ends. The length of the CDR3 is 13 residues. Here the CDR3 DNA reads TGTGCCTGGAGTGTACAGCGGGACCAGCCCCAGCATTTT. Protein sequence: CAWSVQRDQPQHF.

This clone has only one observation. This sequence joins TRBV11-1 and TRBJ2-7; 9 bases align to TRBD1. CDR1 and CDR2 (germline): SGHAT, FQDESV (reference sequence). J gave up 2 bases and V 0 bases, and 5 bases lay outside the gene matches. This CDR3 has 16 residues. CDR3 coding DNA: TGTGCCAGCAGCTTAGCCTCGGGACAGGGCACCTACGAGCAGTACTTC. This codes for CASSLASGQGTYEQYF.

CDR3 amino acids: CASSRDRVEPQHF. The DNA for the CDR3 is TGCGCCAGCAGCCGGGACAGGGTAGAACCCCAGCATTTT. The genes are TRBV10-2 and TRBJ1-5; 9 nucleotides align to TRBD1. The germline CDR1 and CDR2 sequences are WSHSY and SAAADI. The CDR3 covers 13 residues. The V segment lost 6 bases and the J segment 10 bases; nucleotides outside the gene matches: 7.

The CDR3 reads CASSVVNADTQYF. The CDR3 coding sequence is TGTGCCAGCAGCGTAGTTAATGCGGATACGCAGTATTTT. The chain has TRBV9 and TRBJ2-3; the D is unclear. The CDR3 runs to 13 residues. Germline lookup yields CDR1 SGDLS and CDR2 YYNGEE. Trimming took off 0 bases at V and 6 bases at J, with 8 bases between the two ends.

The V call is TRBV5-4, the J call TRBJ2-3; D perhaps matches TRBD2 (5 bases). V lost 3 bases, J lost 2 bases, and 7 bases lay in between. This CDR3 has 13 amino acids. CDR1 is SGHNT, CDR2 YYREEE, per germline (reference sequence). The CDR3 loop reads CASSSDSTDTQYF. CDR3 sequence (DNA): TGTGCCAGCAGCTCGGACTCCACAGATACGCAGTATTTT.

The sample holds a few counts of this clone. This CDR3 reads CASSLGGQGSSPLHF. The CDR3 region has the DNA TGTGCCAGCAGCTTAGGGGGACAGGGATCTTCACCCCTCCACTTT. The gene calls are TRBV7-3 and TRBJ1-6; 9 positions agree with TRBD1. The J segment lost 9 bases and the V segment lost 2 bases, leaving 5 bases of the junction unmatched. The CDR3 sequence is 15 residues long. Germline V gives CDR1 SGHTA, CDR2 FQGTGA.

Only a few counts were recorded for this clone. The J gene is TRBJ1-1, the V gene TRBV19; D gene uncertain. V shed 5 bases and J shed 1 base, with 8 bases lying between them. Per the germline V gene, CDR1 is LNHDA and CDR2 is SQIVND (reference sequence). This CDR3 contains 13 residues. DNA for the CDR3: TGTGCCAGTAGTGGGGAGAGGAACACTGAAGCTTTCTTT. It specifies CASSGERNTEAFF.

This sequence joins TRBV5-4 and TRBJ2-5; TRBD2 agrees at 12 bases. The CDR3 totals 15 residues. Germline V lookup: CDR1 SGHNT, CDR2 YYREEE (reference sequence). The V and J ends lost 4 bases and 2 bases, in that order; junction bases with no gene match: 3. The CDR3 sequence is CASSPGTSGQETQYF. The CDR3 DNA is TGTGCCAGCAGCCCTGGGACTAGCGGGCAAGAGACCCAGTACTTC.

The V and J genes are TRBV7-9 and TRBJ1-1; D uncertain. The CDR3 contains 14 residues. The germline gives CDR1 SEHNR, CDR2 FQNEAQ (reference sequence). The V end lost 1 base, the J end lost 1 base, and 7 bases lay between the germline ends. CDR3 in DNA: TGTGCCAGCAGCTTAGATAATCCGAACACTGAAGCTTTCTTT. Protein product: CASSLDNPNTEAFF.

This clone was counted ten times or more. The V gene is TRBV18, the J gene TRBJ1-2; D might be TRBD1 (6 bases). Germline V gives CDR1 KGHSH, CDR2 LQKENI. The CDR3 extends over 15 amino acids. Between the trimmed V and J ends, which lost 0 bases and 4 bases, there was a span of 12 bases. CDR3 in DNA: TGTGCCAGCTCACCACCGGCGGCCAGGGGCTATGGCTACACCTTC. Amino acids: CASSPPAARGYGYTF.

This clone was observed a handful of times. This chain connects TRBV29-1 to TRBJ2-3, with unresolved D. V shed 6 bases and J shed 6 bases, with 13 bases lying between them. From germline, CDR1 is SQVTM and CDR2 ANQGSEA. CDR3 length equals 12 residues. The CDR3 region has the DNA TGCAGCGTCGCGACTGTTATGGATACGCAGTATTTT. It encodes CSVATVMDTQYF.

The CDR3 loop reads CASRDSYQETQYF. DNA of the CDR3: TGTGCCAGCAGGGACAGCTACCAAGAGACCCAGTACTTC. The chain carries TRBV6-1 and TRBJ2-5; tentative D call: TRBD1 (6 bases). CDR3 length equals 13 residues. V shed 6 bases and J shed 0 bases, with 8 bases lying between them. Germline values: CDR1 MNHNS, CDR2 SASEGT.

The rearrangement links TRBV5-1 to TRBJ2-7; 11 bases match TRBD2. V gave up 4 bases and J gave up 7 bases; unmatched junction bases: 10. This CDR3 has 15 amino acids. Per germline, CDR1 SGHRS and CDR2 YFSETQ. Here the CDR3 reads CASSQIAGGPGEQYF. Written as DNA, the CDR3 is TGCGCCAGCAGCCAAATAGCGGGGGGGCCTGGAGAGCAGTACTTC.

This clone turned up a few times. The chain employs TRBV5-4 and TRBJ2-3; D is possibly TRBD2 (6 bases). V was shortened by 3 bases and J by 11 bases, with 16 bases between the two germline ends. CDR3 length: 13 amino acids. The germline V gene encodes CDR1 SGHNT and CDR2 YYREEE (reference sequence). CDR3 bases: TGTGCCAGCAGCTCGACGGAGGGGCCAATGCAGTATTTT. This translates into CASSSTEGPMQYF.

The chain combines TRBV7-9 with TRBJ2-2; possibly TRBD1 for D (5 bases). Germline V gene lookup returns CDR1 SEHNR and CDR2 FQNEAQ (reference sequence). V gave up 5 bases and J gave up 2 bases, with 12 bases separating them. There are 15 residues in the CDR3. As DNA, the CDR3 is TGTGCCAGCAGCCAAGGGGATCTTAACACCGGGGAGCTGTTTTTT. This translates into CASSQGDLNTGELFF. Complete variable domain (other parts from reference TRBV7-9 and TRBJ2-2): DTGVSQNPRHKITKRGQNVTFRCDPISEHNRLYWYRQTLGQGPEFLTYFQNEAQLEKSRLLSDRFSAERPKGSFSTLEIQRTEQGDSAMYLCASSQGDLNTGELFFGEGSRLTVL.

This clone was counted between two and nine times. CDR3 nucleotide sequence: TGTGCCAGCAGTTACTCGGGACTGTCTCTCGCCTACACCTTC. Its translation: CASSYSGLSLAYTF. This rearrangement joins TRBV6-5 to TRBJ1-2; D possibly corresponds to TRBD1 (5 bases). V was shortened by 0 bases and J by 10 bases, with 15 bases between the two germline ends. Per the germline V gene, CDR1 is MNHEY and CDR2 is SVGAGI. The CDR3 covers 14 residues.

Comment on this clone: Other DNA variants within this sample encode the same CDR3. The chain carries TRBV5-1 and TRBJ2-3; 13 nucleotides match TRBD2. V lost 2 bases and J lost 2; bases outside the gene matches: 2. The CDR3 runs 16 residues. The germline CDR1 and CDR2 sequences are SGHRS and YFSETQ. CDR3 coding DNA: TGCGCCAGCAGCTTCGGACTAGCGGGGGACACAGATACGCAGTATTTT. It encodes CASSFGLAGDTDTQYF.

This rearrangement joins TRBV9 to TRBJ1-1; D possibly corresponds to TRBD1 (5 bases). Germline V gene lookup returns CDR1 SGDLS and CDR2 YYNGEE. The CDR3 has 15 amino acids. Trimming took off 5 bases at V and 2 bases at J, with 16 bases between the two ends. CDR3: CASRDPQGQNTEAFF. The DNA of the CDR3 is TGTGCCAGCAGGGACCCTCAGGGCCAAAACACTGAAGCTTTCTTT.

The chain employs TRBV19 and TRBJ1-4; D call uncertain. The V gene's germline CDR1 is LNHDA and CDR2 SQIVND (reference sequence). The CDR3 is 15 amino acids. Trimming took off 6 bases at V and 4 bases at J, with 15 bases between the two ends. The CDR3 nucleotides are TGTGCCAGTAGCCCAGGACTTAACGGTAATGAAAAACTGTTTTTT. Translation gives CASSPGLNGNEKLFF.

V usage is TRBV19 and J usage is TRBJ1-2, with 9 bases fitting TRBD1. The CDR3 is made up of 15 amino acids. V lost 8 bases, J lost 0 bases, and 7 bases stayed unmatched. The germline V gene has CDR1 LNHDA and CDR2 SQIVND (reference sequence). CDR3 DNA: TGTGCCAGTGGGGGACAGGGATCTTCTAACTATGGCTACACCTTC. It codes for CASGGQGSSNYGYTF.

The V and J genes are TRBV6-5 and TRBJ1-5; the match to TRBD1 covers 10 bases. The CDR3 loop spans 14 amino acids. Unmatched junction bases numbered 9, after V lost 5 bases and J lost 11 bases. Germline V gene data show CDR1 as MNHEY and CDR2 as SVGAGI. The CDR3 DNA reads as TGTGCCAGCAGTCAAGACAGGGGGCTCATGTCCCAGCATTTT. It yields the protein CASSQDRGLMSQHF.

The chain recombines TRBV7-9 with TRBJ2-3; possible D gene TRBD2, 6 bases. This CDR3 is built from 14 residues. The V and J ends lost 1 base and 6 bases respectively, with 11 bases between them. Germline CDR1 reads SEHNR; CDR2 reads FQNEAQ (reference sequence). DNA for the CDR3: TGTGCCAGCAGCTTAGACGGGGGAGTGGATACGCAGTATTTT. Its protein is CASSLDGGVDTQYF.

The table lists this clone with a few counts. The rearrangement links TRBV9 to TRBJ1-2; the D gene is possibly TRBD1 (5 bases). Germline V gives CDR1 SGDLS, CDR2 YYNGEE. Trimming left V 0 bases short and J 8 bases short, with 17 bases between. The CDR3 consists of 15 residues. The CDR3 nucleotides read TGTGCCAGCAGCGTAGAGGAGGGGACCGGGAGAGGCTACACCTTC. Protein product: CASSVEEGTGRGYTF.

There are a few counts of this clone. The rearrangement joins TRBV28 to TRBJ1-3, with a weak D call TRBD1 (5 bases). The CDR3 runs 13 residues. CDR1 and CDR2 (germline): MDHEN, SYDVKM. Trimming shortened V by 3 bases and J by 7 bases, and 10 bases separated the two germline ends. The CDR3: CASSLGRANTIYF. The DNA of the CDR3 is TGTGCCAGCAGTTTGGGCAGGGCTAACACCATATATTTT.